The clone carrying this T cell receptor beta chain was observed a few times. This entry belongs to a study of blood T cells in healthy people across ages. Germline values: CDR1 SGHTA, CDR2 FQGNSA. The CDR3 is 15 residues long. The V and J ends lost 2 bases and 9 bases, in that order; junction bases with no gene match: 4. Sample-barcoded 5' priming and a J-beta primer mix drove a second PCR of about 6 to 12 cycles. A single record per CDR3 protein comes from TCRdb applying MiXCR to the 5' RACE reads. The sample contains about 290,000 distinct CDR3 sequences, roughly 26% of which appear only once. The sequenced material came from blood. This TCR came from a woman aged 65 to 85 in good health. The chain uses TRBV7-2 and TRBJ2-1; TRBD2 agrees at 13 bases. The CDR3 reads CASSLTSGGGVEQFF. The CDR3 DNA is TGTGCCAGCAGCTTAACTAGCGGGGGGGGAGTTGAGCAGTTCTTC.